This entry lists 14 T cell receptor beta chains sequenced from one sample in a study of shared clonotypes between healthy human individuals. Naive CD8 isolation took CD45RO-negative cells positively selected for CCR7 and excluded terminally differentiated effector memory CD45RA+ cells. The protocol was immunoSEQ multiplex PCR, while the TCRdb copy is restricted to in-frame clones and leaves out a portion. The table records about 2 million clones, approximately 95% of them present only once. The sample consisted of naive CD8+ T cells sorted from blood. The receptors shown here come from a man between 18 and 35 years old in good health.

The chain has TRBV27 and TRBJ2-7, with TRBD2 matching 10 bases. J gave up 4 bases and V 3 bases, and 6 bases lay outside the gene matches. CDR1 is MNHEY and CDR2 is SMNVEV in the germline V gene (reference sequence). There are 15 residues in the CDR3. CDR3 in amino acids: CASSFGFSGGYEQYF. DNA for the CDR3: TGTGCCAGCAGTTTTGGGTTTAGCGGGGGGTACGAGCAGTACTTC.

The V and J genes are TRBV6-6 and TRBJ2-7; D gene uncertain. Trimming took 6 bases from V and 3 from J, leaving 6 bases between them. Germline loops: CDR1 MNHNY, CDR2 SVGAGI (reference sequence). The CDR3 spans 11 residues. The CDR3 loop reads CASSLYYEQYF. The CDR3 DNA sequence: TGTGCCAGCAGCCTTTACTACGAGCAGTACTTC.

In DNA form, the CDR3 reads TGTGCCAGCAGCCGAGACAGGGGGGGTGACGCTTTCTTT. It yields the protein CASSRDRGGDAFF. The V and J genes are TRBV7-8 and TRBJ1-1; TRBD1 matches at 9 bases. The J segment lost 11 bases and the V segment lost 5 bases, leaving 9 bases of the junction unmatched. Germline V gene sequence: CDR1 SGHVS, CDR2 FQNEAQ. CDR3 length: 13 amino acids.

Only one count was recorded for this clone. V and J are TRBV6-5 and TRBJ2-6; no definite D call. This CDR3 has 13 residues. The germline CDR1 and CDR2 sequences are MNHEY and SVGAGI. V lost 4 bases and J 4 bases, leaving 5 bases between the germline ends. This CDR3 is CASSSVGANVLTF. In DNA, the CDR3 is TGTGCCAGCAGTTCTGTGGGGGCCAACGTCCTGACTTTC.

This chain uses TRBV18 with TRBJ2-2; D is unclear. The CDR3 has 13 amino acids. The germline V gene encodes CDR1 KGHSH and CDR2 LQKENI. Trimming took off 2 bases at V and 5 bases at J, with 6 bases between the two ends. In nucleotides, the CDR3 is TGTGCCAGCTCACCAGGCGGTACCGGGGAGCTGTTTTTT. Protein sequence: CASSPGGTGELFF.

The chain carries TRBV9 and TRBJ2-1, with D unclear. Germline V gene lookup returns CDR1 SGDLS and CDR2 YYNGEE. The CDR3 is 10 amino acids. Trimming left V 9 bases short and J 5 bases short, with 6 bases between. The CDR3 here is CATHHNEQFF. CDR3 DNA sequence: TGTGCCACGCACCACAATGAGCAGTTCTTC.

To note about this clone: Other DNA variants within this sample encode the same CDR3. The CDR3 nucleotides read TGTGCCAGCAGCTTCTCAGGGACCTACGAGCAGTACTTC. As protein: CASSFSGTYEQYF. The chain links TRBV11-2 to TRBJ2-7, with D perhaps TRBD1 (5 bases). Germline values: CDR1 SGHAT, CDR2 FQNNGV. Trimming took off 3 bases at V and 2 bases at J, with 8 bases between the two ends. The CDR3 length is 13 residues.

The chain couples TRBV19 to TRBJ2-2, with D tentatively TRBD2 (6 bases). Trimming removed 3 bases at V and 6 bases at J, with 14 bases between. CDR3 size: 15 residues. Germline-derived CDR1 and CDR2 are LNHDA and SQIVND (reference sequence). The CDR3 DNA reads as TGTGCCAGTAGTATTTGGAGGGAGAAGGCCGGGGAGCTGTTTTTT. Protein product: CASSIWREKAGELFF.

This clone was recorded once. One end of the junction fails to match germline, which may point to a read error. The chain is built from TRBV29-1 and TRBJ2-5; 8 bases fit TRBD1. The end of the DNA is better explained by TRBJ2-7, so the J call may be wrong. Germline lookup yields CDR1 SQVTM and CDR2 ANQGSEA. The CDR3 is made up of 13 amino acids. CDR3 region: CSVFGQGSHEQYF. CDR3 DNA sequence: TGCAGCGTTTTCGGACAGGGCTCCCACGAGCAGTACTTC.

V is TRBV5-1 and J is TRBJ2-7, with D tentatively TRBD1 (5 bases). The CDR3 has 13 amino acids. V lost 0 bases and J 6 bases, leaving 10 bases between the germline ends. Germline CDR1 is SGHRS and CDR2 is YFSETQ. The CDR3 loop reads CASSLGRTSEQYF. Here the CDR3 DNA reads TGCGCCAGCAGCTTGGGTCGGACATCCGAGCAGTACTTC.

The CDR3 reads CATHPLAEVPYEQYF. Written as DNA, the CDR3 is TGTGCCACCCATCCCCTCGCGGAGGTCCCCTACGAGCAGTACTTC. This sequence joins TRBV27 and TRBJ2-7; possibly TRBD2 for D (5 bases). CDR3 length equals 15 residues. The V and J ends lost 10 bases and 2 bases respectively, with 21 bases between them. Germline CDR1 and CDR2: MNHEY and SMNVEV (reference sequence).

The chain has TRBV4-2 and TRBJ1-5, with D perhaps TRBD1 (5 bases). The V end lost 0 bases, the J end lost 0 bases, and 9 bases lay between the germline ends. Germline V gives CDR1 LGHNA, CDR2 YNFKEQ. The CDR3 is 16 amino acids. The CDR3 DNA is TGTGCCAGCAGCCAAGATGGAGGGACTAGCAATCAGCCCCAGCATTTT. Translated, it gives CASSQDGGTSNQPQHF.

J is TRBJ2-3 and V is TRBV13; D unresolved. Germline assignment: CDR1 PRHDT and CDR2 FYEKMQ (reference sequence). V lost 2 bases, J lost 9 bases, and 15 bases lay in between. The CDR3 sequence is 14 residues long. The CDR3 DNA follows: TGTGCCAGCAGCTTAACTCGCCTTCCCGAGACGCAGTATTTT. Its translation: CASSLTRLPETQYF.

This clone was found once. The chain couples TRBV27 to TRBJ1-5, with 7 bases identical to TRBD1. Trimming at V came to 6 bases and at J to 7 bases, leaving 9 bases not matched to a gene. Germline CDR1 MNHEY, CDR2 SMNVEV (reference sequence). The CDR3 loop spans 14 amino acids. The CDR3 DNA reads as TGTGCCAGCAGGTTCAGGGGGGGGCTACAGCCCCAGCATTTT. It codes for CASRFRGGLQPQHF.